Listed below are T cell receptor beta chains from one sample, sequenced in a study of blood T cell repertoires in COVID-19. Assay used: immunoSEQ multiplex PCR; TCRdb lists only in-frame clones, some missing. The profile shows fewer than 350,000 clones, approximately 90% of them singletons. The sequenced sample consisted of PBMCs or T cells enriched from blood (not recorded which). Source of these receptors: a man in his forties who had been exposed to COVID-19. Both conserved end residues are part of each CDR3. Each record gives: D gene, J gene, clone size, V gene, CDR3 protein, CDR3 DNA. The D gene is left open where the match is weak. A clone size is listed for some rows: how often the clone was seen (once, few, many), or a class if it is expanded.

TRBD1	TRBJ1-1	-	TRBV9	CASSVDRGDTEAFF	TGTGCCAGCAGCGTAGACAGGGGGGATACTGAAGCTTTCTTT
-	TRBJ1-6	-	TRBV7-2	CASSPLGPPSSPLHF	TGTGCCAGCAGCCCGCTTGGCCCCCCAAGTTCACCCCTCCACTTT
TRBD1	TRBJ1-3	-	TRBV15	CATSRDRGTGNTIYF	TGTGCCACCAGCAGGGACAGGGGGACTGGAAACACCATATATTTT
-	TRBJ2-7	-	TRBV5-1	CASSLDQFYEQYF	TGCGCCAGCAGCTTGGATCAGTTTTACGAGCAGTACTTC
TRBD2	TRBJ2-5	-	TRBV2	CASSRPLMTSGILETQYF	TGTGCCAGCAGTCGCCCCCTTATGACTAGCGGGATCCTGGAGACCCAGTACTTC
-	TRBJ2-7	-	TRBV29-1	CSVGSRGVYEQYF	TGCAGCGTGGGCTCGCGGGGAGTGTACGAGCAGTACTTC
-	TRBJ1-2	-	TRBV28	CASRGRGANYGYTF	TGTGCCAGCAGGGGCAGGGGAGCGAACTATGGCTACACCTTC
TRBD1	TRBJ1-5	-	TRBV6-2/TRBV6-3	CASSPLSDRTQPQHF	TGTGCCAGCAGCCCACTTTCGGACAGGACACAGCCCCAGCATTTT
-	TRBJ2-1	few	TRBV5-1	CASSLGGNNNEQFF	TGCGCCAGCAGCTTGGGGGGCAACAACAATGAGCAGTTCTTC
-	TRBJ1-5	-	TRBV4-3	CASSQDYRIPGQPQHF	TGCGCCAGCAGCCAAGATTATCGGATCCCAGGGCAGCCCCAGCATTTT
TRBD1	TRBJ1-5	-	TRBV5-1	CASSPTGVGQPQHF	TGCGCCAGCAGCCCGACAGGGGTGGGTCAGCCCCAGCATTTT
-	TRBJ2-6	-	TRBV15	CATSTQTGSGANVLTF	TGTGCCACCAGCACTCAAACAGGCTCTGGGGCCAACGTCCTGACTTTC
-	TRBJ2-1	-	TRBV5-1	CASSLGEVPNEQFF	TGCGCCAGCAGCTTAGGGGAGGTACCCAATGAGCAGTTCTTC
TRBD2	TRBJ2-3	-	TRBV24-1	CATSDLRTSGNVNTQYF	TGTGCCACCAGTGATCTGAGGACTAGCGGGAATGTAAATACGCAGTATTTT
-	TRBJ1-4	-	TRBV28	CASSTRGLNEKLFF	TGTGCCAGCAGCACCAGAGGTCTTAATGAAAAACTGTTTTTT
-	TRBJ1-5	-	TRBV28	CASSLGPGGNQPQHF	TGTGCCAGCAGTCTCGGACCGGGGGGCAATCAGCCCCAGCATTTT
TRBD2	TRBJ2-3	few	TRBV4-1	CASSPPERDPSTDTQYF	TGCGCCAGCAGCCCCCCGGAGCGGGACCCTAGCACAGATACGCAGTATTTT
-	TRBJ1-5	-	TRBV28	CASSSGDQPQHF	TGTGCCAGCAGTTCCGGGGATCAGCCCCAGCATTTT
-	TRBJ1-1	-	TRBV28	CASSLFGLPTEAFF	TGTGCCAGCAGTTTATTTGGGCTCCCCACTGAAGCTTTCTTT
TRBD1	TRBJ1-2	once	TRBV11-3	CASTGDRSYGYTF	TGTGCCAGCACCGGGGACAGGAGTTATGGCTACACCTTC
TRBD1	TRBJ2-6	-	TRBV12-5	CASGWGQGSGANVLTF	TGTGCTAGTGGTTGGGGACAGGGCTCTGGGGCCAACGTCCTGACTTTC
TRBD1	TRBJ2-7	few	TRBV19	CASSTDGTAEEQYF	TGTGCCAGTAGTACGGACGGGACAGCCGAAGAGCAGTACTTC
-	TRBJ1-5	-	TRBV2	CASSEATGFGGQPQHF	TGTGCCAGCAGTGAAGCGACGGGTTTCGGTGGTCAGCCCCAGCATTTT
-	TRBJ2-7	-	TRBV28	CASSRVEQYF	TGTGCCAGCAGCAGGGTCGAGCAGTACTTC
TRBD1	TRBJ2-7	-	TRBV27	CASRRTGVNEQYF	TGTGCCAGCAGAAGGACAGGGGTTAACGAGCAGTACTTC
-	TRBJ2-7	-	TRBV29-1	CSVYSSYSYEQYF	TGCAGCGTATACAGCTCCTACTCCTACGAGCAGTACTTC
TRBD1	TRBJ2-7	once	TRBV18	CASSPPGQGWYEQYF	TGTGCCAGCTCACCACCGGGACAGGGGTGGTACGAGCAGTACTTC
-	TRBJ1-4	-	TRBV5-6	CASSLAGEKLFF	TGTGCCAGCAGCTTGGCCGGGGAAAAACTGTTTTTT
TRBD1	TRBJ2-4	-	TRBV5-1	CASSLVTGSVVDIQYF	TGCGCCAGCAGCTTGGTGACAGGGTCAGTGGTAGACATTCAGTACTTC
-	TRBJ2-1	-	TRBV4-2	CASSQDLAPSSYNEQFF	TGTGCCAGCAGCCAAGATCTGGCGCCTAGCTCCTACAATGAGCAGTTCTTC
-	TRBJ1-3	-	TRBV9	CASSVDMSVDSGNTIYF	TGTGCCAGCAGCGTAGATATGAGTGTAGACTCTGGAAACACCATATATTTT
TRBD1	TRBJ2-1	-	TRBV24-1	CATPSSPGQENNEQFF	TGTGCCACCCCATCCAGTCCGGGACAGGAGAACAATGAGCAGTTCTTC
-	TRBJ2-2	-	TRBV5-4	CASSLRDTWGTGELFF	TGTGCCAGCAGCCTAAGGGACACCTGGGGCACCGGGGAGCTGTTTTTT
TRBD2	TRBJ2-7	-	TRBV4-1	CASSQRTSETYEQYF	TGCGCCAGCAGCCAAAGGACTAGCGAGACCTACGAGCAGTACTTC
-	TRBJ2-1	-	TRBV24-1	CATSEWSGQQFF	TGTGCCACCAGTGAGTGGTCAGGGCAGCAGTTCTTC
TRBD1	TRBJ1-5	-	TRBV2	CASSEALGQGINQPQHF	TGTGCCAGCAGTGAAGCGCTGGGACAGGGTATCAATCAGCCCCAGCATTTT
-	TRBJ1-4	-	TRBV19	CASSLQGGSEKLFF	TGTGCCAGTAGCTTACAGGGAGGGAGTGAAAAACTGTTTTTT
TRBD2	TRBJ2-4	once	TRBV28	CASTPHGSGRASIQYF	TGTGCCAGCACCCCTCACGGCAGCGGGAGGGCCAGCATTCAGTACTTC
-	TRBJ1-6	-	TRBV25-1	CASSERDIGNSPLHF	TGTGCCAGCAGTGAAAGGGACATTGGGAATTCACCCCTCCACTTT
-	TRBJ1-5	once	TRBV10-3	CAISHENQPQHF	TGTGCCATCAGTCACGAGAATCAGCCCCAGCATTTT
-	TRBJ1-1	-	TRBV29-1	CSVGVWGANTEAFF	TGCAGCGTTGGCGTGTGGGGAGCGAACACTGAAGCTTTCTTT
TRBD2	TRBJ2-5	-	TRBV10-3	CAISISGTSGKRETQYF	TGTGCCATCAGTATATCCGGGACTAGCGGGAAACGTGAGACCCAGTACTTC
-	TRBJ1-2	-	TRBV20-1	CSARLGDGYTF	TGCAGTGCTAGATTAGGGGATGGCTACACCTTC